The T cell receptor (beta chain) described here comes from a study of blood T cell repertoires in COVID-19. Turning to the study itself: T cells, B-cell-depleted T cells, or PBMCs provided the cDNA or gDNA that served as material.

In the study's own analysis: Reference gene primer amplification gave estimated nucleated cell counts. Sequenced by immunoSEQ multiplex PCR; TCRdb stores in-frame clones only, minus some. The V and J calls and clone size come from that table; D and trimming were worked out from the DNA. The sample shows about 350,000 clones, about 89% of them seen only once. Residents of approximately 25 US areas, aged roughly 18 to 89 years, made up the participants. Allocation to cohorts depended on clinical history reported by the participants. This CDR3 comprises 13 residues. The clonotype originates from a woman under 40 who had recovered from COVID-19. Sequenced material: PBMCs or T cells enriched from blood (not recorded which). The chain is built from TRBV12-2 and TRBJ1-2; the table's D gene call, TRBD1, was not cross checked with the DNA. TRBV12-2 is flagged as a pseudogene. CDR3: CASRVTDFYGYTF. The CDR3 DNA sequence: TGTGCAAGTCGCGTTACAGATTTTTATGGCTACACCTTC.